The sequence of this T cell receptor beta chain was determined in a study of CD8 T cells in ankylosing spondylitis. Findings of the study overall: Within matched ankylosing spondylitis synovial fluid, disease-linked clones were reportedly significantly enriched. Several highly homologous variants made up a TCR beta motif, and this motif appeared characteristic of ankylosing spondylitis blood.

The CDR3 is made up of 14 amino acids. Germline-derived CDR1 and CDR2 are GTSNPN and SVGIG (reference sequence). The ends were cut back, 2 bases at V and 7 bases at J, with 12 bases in the middle. On this clonotype: Its matching antigen is unknown.

TCRdb called the 5' RACE reads again in MiXCR, with one record for every CDR3 protein. Among 100,000 or so distinct CDR3 sequences listed, roughly 8.5% were seen once. The rearrangement uses TRBV30 and TRBJ1-6; perhaps TRBD1 as D (6 bases). The TCR was taken from a male donor with ankylosing spondylitis. Material for sequencing was blood, either unsorted or a sorted T cell fraction (not recorded which). The CDR3 nucleotides are TGTGCCTGGAGTTATATGGGGGGCAATTCACCCCTCCACTTT. This encodes CAWSYMGGNSPLHF.